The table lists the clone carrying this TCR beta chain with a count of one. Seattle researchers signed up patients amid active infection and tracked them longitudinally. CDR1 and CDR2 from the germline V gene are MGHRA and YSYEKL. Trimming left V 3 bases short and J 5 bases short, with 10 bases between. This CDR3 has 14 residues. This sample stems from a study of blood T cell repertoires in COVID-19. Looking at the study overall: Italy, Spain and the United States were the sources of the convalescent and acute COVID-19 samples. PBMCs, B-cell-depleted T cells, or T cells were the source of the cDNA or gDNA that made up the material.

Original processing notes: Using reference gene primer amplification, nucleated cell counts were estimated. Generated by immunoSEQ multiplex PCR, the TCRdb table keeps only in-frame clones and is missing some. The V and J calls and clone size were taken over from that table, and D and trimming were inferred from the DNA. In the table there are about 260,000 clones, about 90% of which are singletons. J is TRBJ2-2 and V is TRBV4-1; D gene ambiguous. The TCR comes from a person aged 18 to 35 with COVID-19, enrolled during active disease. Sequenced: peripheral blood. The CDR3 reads CASSQSSRTGELFF. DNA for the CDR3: TGCGCCAGCAGCCAGAGTAGTCGGACCGGGGAGCTGTTTTTT.